This T cell receptor (beta chain) was sequenced during a study of T cells in localized non-small cell lung cancer. This table comes from immunoSEQ multiplex PCR, and its TCRdb copy is limited to in-frame clones, with some not included. The repertoire has around 67,000 clones, almost 90% of them found once; the top ten carry under 2%. Study findings and constraints: Adjacent lung had a median 57 of the 100 largest tumor clones. Longer survival (overall) was linked to higher T cell density in blood. The study found T cell clonality highest in uninvolved adjacent lung, above tumor. Without multi-region sequencing, intratumor heterogeneity could not be excluded.

Comment on this clone: Its antigen remains unknown.

The sample was peripheral blood, taken before any cancer treatment. The TCR was taken from a woman aged 35-75 years with stage I lung adenocarcinoma.

CDR3 residues: CASSFQGAEQYF. DNA of the CDR3: TGTGCCAGCAGCTTTCAGGGGGCCGAGCAGTACTTC. The rearrangement joins TRBV5-5 to TRBJ2-7; 8 bases map to TRBD1. The CDR3 has 12 residues. In germline, CDR1 is SGHKS, CDR2 YYEKEE (reference sequence). With 2 bases clipped from V and 6 bases from J, the junction kept 1 base outside the gene matches.